Below, 22 T cell receptor beta chains from the same sample are listed, as sequenced in a study of cytomegalovirus exposure and HLA in healthy donors. The study ran its PCR with 60 Vbeta and 13 Jbeta primers. Libraries were prepared by immunoSEQ multiplex PCR; TCRdb keeps only in-frame clonotypes and omits some of them. Here the sample spans 90,000 to 130,000 clones, around 80% being singletons. Source material: PBMCs. These receptors were taken from a young man in good health and CMV-seropositive.

This chain's CDR3 is CASSMTNTGELFF. For the CDR3, the DNA is TGTGCCAGCAGTATGACAAACACCGGGGAGCTGTTTTTT. The chain has TRBV27 and TRBJ2-2, with D uncertain. In germline, CDR1 is MNHEY, CDR2 SMNVEV (reference sequence). The CDR3 contains 13 residues. The V end was cut by 5 bases, the J end by 2 bases, with 6 bases between.

This rearrangement joins TRBV7-9 to TRBJ2-1; possibly TRBD1 for D (6 bases). Germline V gene sequence: CDR1 SEHNR, CDR2 FQNEAQ (reference sequence). V was clipped by 5 bases and J by 6 bases, with 14 bases between them. This CDR3 is built from 14 residues. The chain's CDR3 is CASSPRQDSNEQFF. The CDR3 coding sequence is TGTGCCAGCAGCCCGAGACAGGATTCCAATGAGCAGTTCTTC.

V and J are TRBV19 and TRBJ2-7; 12 nucleotides align to TRBD2. Germline values: CDR1 LNHDA, CDR2 SQIVND (reference sequence). CDR3 length equals 14 residues. Trimming cost V 5 bases and J 3 bases; bases outside gene matches: 2. CDR3: CASSASGGDYEQYF. DNA for the CDR3: TGTGCCAGTAGTGCTAGCGGGGGGGACTACGAGCAGTACTTC. Filled out from reference TRBV19 and TRBJ2-7, the complete variable domain reads DGGITQSPKYLFRKEGQNVTLSCEQNLNHDAMYWYRQDPGQGLRLIYYSQIVNDFQKGDIAEGYSVSREKKESFPLTVTSAQKNPTAFYLCASSASGGDYEQYFGPGTRLTVT.

J is TRBJ2-2 and V is TRBV9; 14 nucleotides agree with TRBD2. Germline V gene sequence: CDR1 SGDLS, CDR2 YYNGEE. The CDR3 has 17 amino acids. With 3 bases clipped from V and 7 bases from J, the junction kept 8 bases outside the gene matches. The CDR3: CASSGGLAGARGGELFF. Written as DNA, the CDR3 is TGTGCCAGCAGCGGGGGACTAGCGGGGGCCAGGGGCGGGGAGCTGTTTTTT. The variable domain in full, with the rest retrieved from reference TRBV9 and TRBJ2-2, is DSGVTQTPKHLITATGQRVTLRCSPRSGDLSVYWYQQSLDQGLQFLIQYYNGEERAKGNILERFSAQQFPDLHSELNLSSLELGDSALYFCASSGGLAGARGGELFFGEGSRLTVL.

The chain combines TRBV7-8 with TRBJ1-3; 7 nucleotides line up with TRBD1. The CDR3 length is 14 residues. The ends lost 2 bases at V and 2 bases at J; junction bases unmatched: 0. Germline V gene data show CDR1 as SGHVS and CDR2 as FQNEAQ. The CDR3 spells CASSLQGAGNTIYF. DNA of the CDR3: TGTGCCAGCAGCTTACAGGGGGCTGGAAACACCATATATTTT.

The chain employs TRBV6-1 and TRBJ1-2; D not certain. CDR3 length: 13 amino acids. V was trimmed by 4 bases and J by 5 bases, leaving 11 bases between them. The germline V gene encodes CDR1 MNHNS and CDR2 SASEGT. DNA of the CDR3: TGTGCCAGCAGTGTACCGGTGAGATATGGCTACACCTTC. It specifies CASSVPVRYGYTF.

The rearrangement uses TRBV25-1 and TRBJ2-5; D is unresolved. The J call may be faulty, since TRBJ2-7 better matches the DNA end. CDR3 size: 13 residues. Looked up from germline, CDR1 is MGHDK and CDR2 is SYGVNS. CDR3 sequence: CASSEYNPYEQYF. The CDR3 nucleotides are TGTGCCAGCAGTGAATATAATCCTTACGAGCAGTACTTC.

The chain combines TRBV10-3 with TRBJ2-3, with 7 bases lining up with TRBD2. The CDR3 is 14 residues long. Germline V gene sequence: CDR1 ENHRY, CDR2 SYGVKD. Germline trimming cut 7 bases from V and 2 bases from J; bases unmatched to any gene: 6. The CDR3 is CAITRTRPTDTQYF. In DNA, the CDR3 is TGTGCCATCACCCGGACTAGACCCACAGATACGCAGTATTTT.

This rearrangement joins TRBV27 to TRBJ2-7; TRBD1 matches 9 bases. V trimming: 4 bases; J trimming: 3 bases; junction bases outside the gene matches: 4. The germline V gene has CDR1 MNHEY and CDR2 SMNVEV (reference sequence). This CDR3 region has 14 residues. The chain's CDR3 is CASSYPGQGYEQYF. The CDR3 DNA reads TGTGCCAGCAGTTACCCGGGACAGGGCTACGAGCAGTACTTC.

V usage is TRBV19 and J usage is TRBJ2-7; no firm D call. The CDR3 spans 13 residues. The ends were cut back, 5 bases at V and 1 base at J, with 9 bases in the middle. CDR1 is LNHDA, CDR2 SQIVND, per germline (reference sequence). CDR3 loop: CASSPGLSYEQYF. The CDR3 region has the DNA TGTGCCAGTAGTCCCGGGTTATCCTACGAGCAGTACTTC.

The chain joins TRBV5-1 to TRBJ2-1, with 7 bases aligning to TRBD2. The ends lost 4 bases at V and 4 bases at J; junction bases unmatched: 5. The CDR3 is made up of 14 amino acids. Germline V gives CDR1 SGHRS, CDR2 YFSETQ. The DNA for the CDR3 is TGCGCCAGCAGCATAAGCGGGGATTACAATGAGCAGTTCTTC. Amino acids: CASSISGDYNEQFF.

V usage is TRBV19 and J usage is TRBJ1-5, with 10 bases aligning to TRBD1. V shed 5 bases and J 9 bases; nucleotides not matched to a gene: 16. The CDR3 covers 17 residues. The germline V gene has CDR1 LNHDA and CDR2 SQIVND (reference sequence). The CDR3 region is CASSPEWGQGHRRPQHF. CDR3 coding DNA: TGTGCCAGTAGTCCCGAGTGGGGACAGGGGCACCGGAGGCCCCAGCATTTT.

V and J are TRBV19 and TRBJ2-1; D perhaps matches TRBD1 (5 bases). Germline loops: CDR1 LNHDA, CDR2 SQIVND (reference sequence). V was trimmed by 6 bases and J by 4 bases, leaving 10 bases between them. The CDR3 covers 13 residues. CDR3: CASRATVYNEQFF. In nucleotides, the CDR3 is TGTGCCAGTAGAGCGACAGTTTACAATGAGCAGTTCTTC.

With respect to this clone: One end of the junction fails to match germline, which may point to a read error. The V gene is TRBV7-9, the J gene TRBJ1-1, with 7 bases aligning to TRBD1. This CDR3 region has 18 residues. Germline V gene sequence: CDR1 SEHNR, CDR2 FQNEAQ (reference sequence). The CDR3 is CSSSLGMFQTGQTTEAFF. The CDR3 DNA sequence: TGTTCCAGCAGCCTTGGGATGTTCCAGACAGGGCAGACCACTGAAGCTTTCTTT.

The genes are TRBV11-2 and TRBJ1-2; D is ambiguous. The CDR3 totals 16 residues. Germline assignment: CDR1 SGHAT and CDR2 FQNNGV. V was cut by 4 bases and J by 0 bases, with 15 bases left in between. Written as DNA, the CDR3 is TGTGCCAGCAGCTCCATCCGGGAACATACTAACTATGGCTACACCTTC. Translated, it gives CASSSIREHTNYGYTF.

This rearrangement joins TRBV2 to TRBJ2-7; D might be TRBD1 (6 bases). V lost 1 base and J lost 4, with 11 bases in between. Germline lookup yields CDR1 SNHLY and CDR2 FYNNEI. The CDR3 spans 14 residues. The DNA for the CDR3 is TGTGCCAGCAGTGAAGGGGGGACACATTACGAGCAGTACTTC. It is translated as CASSEGGTHYEQYF.

The sample holds many counts of this clone. The rearrangement links TRBV18 to TRBJ2-3; 12 bases are shared with TRBD2. This CDR3 contains 17 residues. The V gene's germline CDR1 is KGHSH and CDR2 LQKENI. V gave up 4 bases and J gave up 1 base; unmatched junction bases: 6. CDR3 in DNA: TGTGCCAGCTCACTCTCTCGGACTAGCGGGGGCACAGATACGCAGTATTTT. Translating it yields CASSLSRTSGGTDTQYF. Full variable domain (missing parts from reference TRBV18 and TRBJ2-3): NAGVMQNPRHLVRRRGQEARLRCSPMKGHSHVYWYRQLPEEGLKFMVYLQKENIIDESGMPKERFSAEFPKEGPSILRIQQVVRGDSAAYFCASSLSRTSGGTDTQYFGPGTRLTVL.

CDR3 DNA sequence: TGTGCCAGCACCAGCGTATACGAGCAGTACTTC. Its protein product is CASTSVYEQYF. This rearrangement joins TRBV6-1 to TRBJ2-7; D gene unclear. The CDR3 is 11 residues long. Trimming took 7 bases from V and 4 from J, leaving 8 bases between them. Germline V gives CDR1 MNHNS, CDR2 SASEGT.

The CDR3: CASSLEGTSYYNEQFF. CDR3 DNA sequence: TGCGCCAGCAGCTTGGAGGGGACTAGCTACTACAATGAGCAGTTCTTC. The chain employs TRBV5-1 and TRBJ2-1, with 9 positions matching TRBD2. The V segment lost 0 bases and the J segment 3 bases; nucleotides outside the gene matches: 4. Per germline, CDR1 SGHRS and CDR2 YFSETQ. The CDR3 covers 16 residues. The full variable domain, its missing parts supplied by reference TRBV5-1 and TRBJ2-1, is KAGVTQTPRYLIKTRGQQVTLSCSPISGHRSVSWYQQTPGQGLQFLFEYFSETQRNKGNFPGRFSGRQFSNSRSEMNVSTLELGDSALYLCASSLEGTSYYNEQFFGPGTRLTVL.

This chain connects TRBV29-1 to TRBJ2-1, with D tentatively TRBD2 (7 bases). V gave up 4 bases and J gave up 0 bases, with 13 bases separating them. Germline CDR1 is SQVTM and CDR2 is ANQGSEA. This CDR3 has 15 residues. The chain's CDR3 is CSVGGGASSYNEQFF. The DNA for the CDR3 is TGCAGCGTTGGCGGGGGCGCGAGCTCCTACAATGAGCAGTTCTTC.

This chain links TRBV4-2 with TRBJ2-3; 8 bases match TRBD2. Germline V gene data show CDR1 as LGHNA and CDR2 as YNFKEQ. Losses at the gene ends were 0 bases for V and 8 bases for J; bases not matched to a gene: 7. The CDR3 is 15 amino acids. The CDR3 region has the DNA TGTGCCAGCAGCCAAGATCCAATCGGGGGGGGTACGCAGTATTTT. This gives the protein CASSQDPIGGGTQYF.

V usage is TRBV19 and J usage is TRBJ1-3; no reliable D call. Trimming stripped 5 bases from V and 3 bases from J, with 5 bases between. Germline V lookup: CDR1 LNHDA, CDR2 SQIVND (reference sequence). This CDR3 has 12 residues. In DNA form, the CDR3 reads TGTGCCAGTAGTCCCGTTGGAAACACCATATATTTT. Residues: CASSPVGNTIYF.